This T cell receptor beta chain emerged from a study of Graves' ophthalmopathy and Graves' hyperthyroidism. Study observations and caveats: The model's prediction of ophthalmopathy progression had approximately 67% sensitivity and 72% to 85% specificity.

Amplified material comprised TCR beta CDR3 regions derived from RNA transcripts. Second-round multiplex PCR followed a first-round RT-PCR using HTBI primers. TCRdb redid the calling of the multiplex PCR reads with MiXCR, one entry per CDR3 protein. The top ten clones hold roughly 3.2% of a sample with 350,000 to 450,000 distinct CDR3 sequences, 20% to 25% of them seen once. This clonotype was detected a few times. Its antigen is not known. The sample taken for sequencing was peripheral blood. This clonotype was obtained from a woman younger than 30 with stable Graves' hyperthyroidism.

The CDR3 DNA reads TGCAGCGTTTTCCGGGACACTGAAGCTTTCTTT. Translating gives CSVFRDTEAFF. The chain recombines TRBV29-1 with TRBJ1-1; D is uncertain. This CDR3 has 11 amino acids. The ends were cut back, 5 bases at V and 3 bases at J, with 7 bases in the middle. CDR1 SQVTM and CDR2 ANQGSEA come from the germline V gene.